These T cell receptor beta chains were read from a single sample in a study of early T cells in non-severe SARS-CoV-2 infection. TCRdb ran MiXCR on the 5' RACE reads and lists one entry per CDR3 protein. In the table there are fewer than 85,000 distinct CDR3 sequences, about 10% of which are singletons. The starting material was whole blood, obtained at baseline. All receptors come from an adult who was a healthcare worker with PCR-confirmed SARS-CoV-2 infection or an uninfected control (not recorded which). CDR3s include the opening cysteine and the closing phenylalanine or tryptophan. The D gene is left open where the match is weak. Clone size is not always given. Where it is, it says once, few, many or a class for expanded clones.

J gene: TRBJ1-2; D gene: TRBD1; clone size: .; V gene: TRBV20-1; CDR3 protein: CSATGVGNYGYTF; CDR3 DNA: TGCAGTGCCACAGGGGTTGGTAACTATGGCTACACCTTC
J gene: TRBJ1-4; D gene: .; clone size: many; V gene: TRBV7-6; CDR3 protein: CASSLGGQTNEKLFF; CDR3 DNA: TGTGCCAGCAGCTTAGGAGGGCAGACTAATGAAAAACTGTTTTTT
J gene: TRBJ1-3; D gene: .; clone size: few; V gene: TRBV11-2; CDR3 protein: CASSFHSGISRNTIYF; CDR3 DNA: TGTGCCAGCAGCTTCCACTCAGGGATCTCGAGAAACACCATATATTTT
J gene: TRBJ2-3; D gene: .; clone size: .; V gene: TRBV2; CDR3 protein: CASSEARLLGTDTQYF; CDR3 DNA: TGTGCCAGCAGTGAAGCGAGACTCCTAGGGACAGATACGCAGTATTTT
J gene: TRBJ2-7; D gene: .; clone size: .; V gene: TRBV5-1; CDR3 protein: CASSLGQGQSYEQYF; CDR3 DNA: TGCGCCAGCAGCTTGGGCCAAGGACAGTCCTACGAGCAGTACTTC
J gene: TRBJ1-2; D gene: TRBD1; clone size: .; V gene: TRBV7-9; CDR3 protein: CASSLGQGWLGYTF; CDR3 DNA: TGTGCCAGCAGCTTAGGACAGGGATGGCTTGGCTACACCTTC
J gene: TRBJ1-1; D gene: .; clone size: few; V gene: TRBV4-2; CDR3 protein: CASSQRGGTEAFF; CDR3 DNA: TGTGCCAGCAGCCAACGGGGCGGCACTGAAGCTTTCTTT
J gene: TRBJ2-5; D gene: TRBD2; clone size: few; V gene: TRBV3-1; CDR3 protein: CASSPSWGGRQETQYF; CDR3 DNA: TGTGCCAGCAGCCCGAGCTGGGGGGGACGCCAAGAGACCCAGTACTTC
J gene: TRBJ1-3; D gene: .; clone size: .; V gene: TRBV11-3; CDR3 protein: CASSLETGNTIYF; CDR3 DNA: TGTGCCAGCAGCTTAGAGACTGGAAACACCATATATTTT
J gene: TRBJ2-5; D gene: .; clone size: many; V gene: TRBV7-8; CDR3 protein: CASSPSFRETQYF; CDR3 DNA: TGTGCCAGCAGCCCTAGCTTCAGGGAGACCCAGTACTTC
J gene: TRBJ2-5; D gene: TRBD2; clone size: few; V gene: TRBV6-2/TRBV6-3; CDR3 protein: CASSYPPHSGGDQETQYF; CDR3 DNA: TGTGCCAGCAGTTACCCTCCCCATAGCGGGGGGGACCAAGAGACCCAGTACTTC
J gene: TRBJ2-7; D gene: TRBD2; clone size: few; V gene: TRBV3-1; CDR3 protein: CASSQKRGAEYEQYF; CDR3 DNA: TGTGCCAGCAGCCAAAAGCGGGGGGCAGAATACGAGCAGTACTTC
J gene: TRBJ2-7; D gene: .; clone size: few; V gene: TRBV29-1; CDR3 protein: CSVEADGSYEQYF; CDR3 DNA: TGCAGCGTTGAGGCGGACGGTTCCTACGAGCAGTACTTC
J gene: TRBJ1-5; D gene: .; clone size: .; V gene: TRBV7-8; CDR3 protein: CASQRGSNSNQPQHF; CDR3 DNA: TGTGCCAGCCAGCGGGGCTCTAATAGCAATCAGCCCCAGCATTTT
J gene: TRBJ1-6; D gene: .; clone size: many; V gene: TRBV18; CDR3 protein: CASSPNYNSPLHF; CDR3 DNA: TGTGCCAGCTCGCCTAATTATAATTCACCCCTCCACTTT
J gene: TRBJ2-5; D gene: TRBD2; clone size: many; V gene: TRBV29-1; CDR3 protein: CSVGLTGGETQYF; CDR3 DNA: TGCAGCGTGGGACTGACGGGAGGAGAGACCCAGTACTTC
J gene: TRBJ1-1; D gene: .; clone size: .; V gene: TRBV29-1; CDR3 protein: CSAALGTTYTEAFF; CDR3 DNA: TGCAGCGCTGCGTTAGGGACAACGTACACTGAAGCTTTCTTT
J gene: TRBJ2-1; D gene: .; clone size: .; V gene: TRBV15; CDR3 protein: CATSRDSYNEQFF; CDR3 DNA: TGTGCCACCAGCAGAGACAGCTACAATGAGCAGTTCTTC
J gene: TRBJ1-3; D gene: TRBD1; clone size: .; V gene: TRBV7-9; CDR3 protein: CASRRQGAGSGNTIYF; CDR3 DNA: TGTGCCAGCAGGCGACAGGGGGCAGGTTCCGGAAACACCATATATTTT
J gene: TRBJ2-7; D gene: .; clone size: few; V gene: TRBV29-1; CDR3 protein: CSVEVEEQYF; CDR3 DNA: TGCAGCGTTGAAGTGGAGGAGCAGTACTTC
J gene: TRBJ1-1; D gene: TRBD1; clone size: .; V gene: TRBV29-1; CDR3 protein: CSVRQGGDTEAFF; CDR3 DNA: TGCAGCGTTCGACAGGGAGGGGACACTGAAGCTTTCTTT
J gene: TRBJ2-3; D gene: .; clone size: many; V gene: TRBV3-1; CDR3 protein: CASSLTSSRDTQYF; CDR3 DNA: TGTGCCAGCAGCCTAACTTCGAGCCGAGATACGCAGTATTTT
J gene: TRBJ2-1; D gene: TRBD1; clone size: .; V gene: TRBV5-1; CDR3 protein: CASSLAGQSYNEQFF; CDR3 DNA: TGCGCCAGCAGCTTGGCGGGACAGTCCTACAATGAGCAGTTCTTC
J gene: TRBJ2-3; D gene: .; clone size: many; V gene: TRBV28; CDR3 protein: CASSFLPADLTDTQYF; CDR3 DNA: TGTGCCAGCAGTTTCTTGCCGGCCGATCTTACAGATACGCAGTATTTT
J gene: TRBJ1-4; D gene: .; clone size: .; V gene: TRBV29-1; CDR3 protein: CSVEGGGRNEKLFF; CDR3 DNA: TGCAGCGTTGAAGGAGGGGGTCGAAATGAAAAACTGTTTTTT
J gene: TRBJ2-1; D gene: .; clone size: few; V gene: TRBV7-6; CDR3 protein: CASSLEGSDEQFF; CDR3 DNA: TGTGCCAGCAGCTTAGAGGGATCCGATGAGCAGTTCTTC
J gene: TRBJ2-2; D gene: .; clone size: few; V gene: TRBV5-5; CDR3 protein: CASSRYNTGELFF; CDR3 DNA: TGTGCCAGCAGCCGATATAACACCGGGGAGCTGTTTTTT
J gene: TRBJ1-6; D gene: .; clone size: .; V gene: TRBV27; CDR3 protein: CASTVGVGSPLHF; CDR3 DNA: TGTGCCAGCACCGTAGGGGTTGGGTCACCCCTCCACTTT
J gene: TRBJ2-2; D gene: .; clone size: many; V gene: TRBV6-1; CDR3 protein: CASRLRDTGELFF; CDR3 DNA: TGTGCCAGCAGGCTCAGGGACACCGGGGAGCTGTTTTTT
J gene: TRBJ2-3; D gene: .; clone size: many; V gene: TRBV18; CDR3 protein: CASSPPTRTDTQYF; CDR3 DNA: TGTGCCAGCTCACCACCTACTAGAACAGATACGCAGTATTTT
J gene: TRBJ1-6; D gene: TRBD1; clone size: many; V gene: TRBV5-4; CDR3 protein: CASSLGDRGSYNSPLHF; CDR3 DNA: TGTGCCAGCAGCCTGGGGGACAGGGGCTCCTATAATTCACCCCTCCACTTT
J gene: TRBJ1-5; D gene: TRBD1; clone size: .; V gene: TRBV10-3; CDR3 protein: CAGRTGANQPQHF; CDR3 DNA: TGTGCCGGCCGGACAGGGGCCAATCAGCCCCAGCATTTT
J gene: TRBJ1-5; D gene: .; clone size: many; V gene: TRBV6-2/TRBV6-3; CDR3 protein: CASSYDRMNQPQHF; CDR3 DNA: TGTGCCAGCAGTTACGACAGGATGAATCAGCCCCAGCATTTT
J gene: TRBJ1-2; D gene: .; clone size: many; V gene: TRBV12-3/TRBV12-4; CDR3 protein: CASSWAPGELYGYTF; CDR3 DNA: TGTGCCAGCAGTTGGGCGCCCGGTGAGCTCTATGGCTACACCTTC
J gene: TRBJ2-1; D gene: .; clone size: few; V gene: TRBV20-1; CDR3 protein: CSASIGGLYNEQFF; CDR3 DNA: TGCAGTGCTAGTATAGGGGGGCTCTACAATGAGCAGTTCTTC
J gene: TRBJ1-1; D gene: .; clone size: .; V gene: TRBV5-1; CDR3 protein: CASSLTGTGSTEAFF; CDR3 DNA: TGCGCCAGCAGCTTAACCGGGACGGGGAGCACTGAAGCTTTCTTT